A single sample is the source of the 24 T cell receptor beta chains below, sequenced in a study of T cells in Graves' hyperthyroidism and ophthalmopathy. RNA transcripts gave rise to amplified TCR beta CDR3 regions. The TCR CDR3 was amplified in a first-round RT-PCR using the HTBI primer set. Each CDR3 protein gets one entry after TCRdb re-called the multiplex PCR reads with MiXCR. The sample lists under 250,000 distinct CDR3 sequences, around 16% occurring once. The specimen sequenced was blood. The receptors derive from a woman aged 45 to 65 with Graves' hyperthyroidism.

The chain combines TRBV29-1 with TRBJ2-5, with D maybe TRBD2 (5 bases). Deletions cut 5 bases from V and 5 bases from J, with 12 bases between. There are 12 residues in the CDR3. Germline V lookup: CDR1 SQVTM, CDR2 ANQGSEA. For the CDR3, the DNA is TGCAGCGTTTCGGGGTTAACGGAGACCCAGTACTTC. This codes for CSVSGLTETQYF.

This clonotype was seen repeatedly, ten times or more. The rearrangement joins TRBV9 to TRBJ2-3, with 10 nucleotides matching TRBD2. There are 17 residues in the CDR3. Germline V gene data show CDR1 as SGDLS and CDR2 as YYNGEE. V shed 1 base and J 2 bases; nucleotides not matched to a gene: 7. Here the CDR3 DNA reads TGTGCCAGCAGCGTACTAGCGGGGGCCCTTCCCACAGATACGCAGTATTTT. Translation: CASSVLAGALPTDTQYF.

This clonotype was observed many times. The gene calls are TRBV29-1 and TRBJ2-7, with D possibly called TRBD1 or TRBD2 (5 bases each). Germline CDR1 SQVTM, CDR2 ANQGSEA. V was shortened by 3 bases and J by 2 bases, with 11 bases between the two germline ends. The CDR3 sequence is 13 residues long. The CDR3 DNA is TGCAGCGTTGAGGGGCGGGCCGCCTACGAGCAGTACTTC. It codes for CSVEGRAAYEQYF.

This clonotype was counted only a few times. The chain has TRBV27 and TRBJ1-6; D not resolved. Trimming removed 4 bases from V and 1 base from J, with 5 bases in between. Germline CDR1 and CDR2: MNHEY and SMNVEV (reference sequence). The CDR3 extends over 14 amino acids. The CDR3 coding sequence is TGTGCCAGCAGTTCGAGTTCCTATAATTCACCCCTCCACTTT. Encoded protein: CASSSSSYNSPLHF.

This clonotype was picked up many times. The J gene is TRBJ2-3, the V gene TRBV3-1; TRBD2 is a possible D gene (6 bases). The germline V and J ends were trimmed by 2 bases and 0 bases, with 15 bases remaining between them. Germline V CDR1 and CDR2: LGHDT, YNNKEL (reference sequence). The CDR3 covers 17 residues. CDR3 nucleotides: TGTGCCAGCAGCCAATTGCTTGGCGGGACTAGCACAGATACGCAGTATTTT. Encoded protein: CASSQLLGGTSTDTQYF.

The chain combines TRBV6-2 or TRBV6-3 with TRBJ2-2; 7 bases are shared with TRBD1. There are 14 residues in the CDR3. Germline-derived CDR1 and CDR2 are MNHEY and SVGEGT. V was pared by 8 bases and J by 1 base, with 4 bases of the junction left unmatched. The CDR3, as DNA: TGTGCCAGCGTAAGACAGGGGAACACCGGGGAGCTGTTTTTT. Protein product: CASVRQGNTGELFF.

V usage is TRBV11-2 and J usage is TRBJ1-2; TRBD1 is a possible D gene (6 bases). The V and J ends lost 0 bases and 4 bases respectively, with 15 bases between them. The CDR3 covers 16 residues. From germline, CDR1 is SGHAT and CDR2 FQNNGV. CDR3 sequence: CASSLEGAQGGYGYTF. DNA for the CDR3: TGTGCCAGCAGCTTAGAAGGCGCACAGGGCGGCTATGGCTACACCTTC. Looking up the rest from reference TRBV11-2 and TRBJ1-2 gives the full variable domain: EAGVAQSPRYKIIEKRQSVAFWCNPISGHATLYWYQQILGQGPKLLIQFQNNGVVDDSQLPKDRFSAERLKGVDSTLKIQPAKLEDSAVYLCASSLEGAQGGYGYTFGSGTRLTVV.

The rearrangement links TRBV14 to TRBJ2-7; TRBD1 matches at 10 bases. This CDR3 is built from 15 residues. Germline assignment: CDR1 SGHDN and CDR2 FVKESK. V trimming: 2 bases; J trimming: 3 bases; junction bases outside the gene matches: 4. CDR3 in DNA: TGTGCCAGCAGCCAACCTTGGACAGGGGGCTACGAGCAGTACTTC. Translating gives CASSQPWTGGYEQYF.

The genes are TRBV5-1 and TRBJ1-1; D not certain. Trimming cost V 7 bases and J 3 bases, with 7 bases left between them. This CDR3 region has 11 residues. The V gene's germline CDR1 is SGHRS and CDR2 YFSETQ. DNA of the CDR3: TGCGCCAGCGGCTCAGACACTGAAGCTTTCTTT. Translating it yields CASGSDTEAFF.

The chain has TRBV27 and TRBJ2-2, with D unclear. This CDR3 comprises 13 residues. CDR1 and CDR2 (germline): MNHEY, SMNVEV (reference sequence). V dropped 6 bases and J dropped 0 bases, with 5 bases sitting between them. The CDR3 DNA sequence: TGTGCCAGCAGAAACGCGAACACCGGGGAGCTGTTTTTT. It yields the protein CASRNANTGELFF.

The chain has TRBV4-2 and TRBJ1-2, with TRBD1 as a possible D gene (5 bases). This CDR3 contains 15 residues. V dropped 0 bases and J dropped 3 bases, with 11 bases sitting between them. Germline-derived CDR1 and CDR2 are LGHNA and YNFKEQ. CDR3 DNA sequence: TGTGCCAGCAGCCAAGAGGGACGGGGGTACTATGGCTACACCTTC. Its translation is CASSQEGRGYYGYTF.

The sample holds one count of this clonotype. The CDR3 region is CSARDIEGDFQETQFF. The CDR3 nucleotides read TGCAGTGCTAGAGATATAGAGGGAGACTTCCAAGAGACCCAGTTCTTC. The V call is TRBV20-1, the J call TRBJ2-5; perhaps TRBD2 as D (5 bases). The J call may be incorrect, as the DNA end agrees better with TRBJ2-1. CDR3 length: 16 residues. Germline CDR1 reads DFQATT; CDR2 reads SNEGSKA (reference sequence).

V and J are TRBV27 and TRBJ2-7, with TRBD2 matching 12 bases. The CDR3 spans 17 residues. The V segment lost 5 bases and the J segment 4 bases; nucleotides outside the gene matches: 12. Per the germline V gene, CDR1 is MNHEY and CDR2 is SMNVEV (reference sequence). The CDR3 protein is CASSLAPLLAGGYEQYF. In DNA form, the CDR3 reads TGTGCCAGCAGTCTCGCCCCTTTACTAGCGGGAGGATACGAGCAGTACTTC.

This clonotype was counted many times. The chain is built from TRBV5-1 and TRBJ1-3, with a tentative D call TRBD1 (5 bases). The CDR3 runs 16 residues. Germline-derived CDR1 and CDR2 are SGHRS and YFSETQ. V dropped 1 base and J dropped 2 bases, with 13 bases sitting between them. CDR3 DNA: TGCGCCAGCAGCTTGCGGCCGGGGACGACTGGAAACACCATATATTTT. Translation gives CASSLRPGTTGNTIYF.

This clonotype was observed at least ten times. The chain employs TRBV3-1 and TRBJ2-1; 9 bases line up with TRBD2. Germline values: CDR1 LGHDT, CDR2 YNNKEL (reference sequence). The CDR3 loop spans 15 amino acids. Unmatched junction bases numbered 4, after V lost 1 base and J lost 6 bases. CDR3: CASSQGLAEGNEQFF. The CDR3 bases are TGTGCCAGCAGCCAAGGACTAGCGGAAGGCAATGAGCAGTTCTTC.

A few counts support this clonotype. This chain links TRBV7-3 with TRBJ2-1; 10 nucleotides match TRBD1. The germline gives CDR1 SGHTA, CDR2 FQGTGA. This CDR3 has 16 residues. With V trimmed by 5 bases and J by 10 bases, 14 bases remained unmatched. CDR3 in DNA: TGTGCCAGCAGCAAGACCGGGACAGGGGTCCTTGAAGAGCAGTTCTTC. Translation: CASSKTGTGVLEEQFF.

The chain carries TRBV28 and TRBJ1-5, with D possibly being TRBD1 (5 bases). V was cut by 6 bases and J by 3 bases, with 18 bases left in between. The CDR3 has 16 amino acids. Germline lookup yields CDR1 MDHEN and CDR2 SYDVKM. The CDR3: CASSQGGAGTNQPQHF. Written as DNA, the CDR3 is TGTGCCAGCAGCCAAGGCGGGGCAGGTACCAATCAGCCCCAGCATTTT.

This clonotype showed up many times. The chain joins TRBV27 to TRBJ2-7; TRBD1 or TRBD2 may be the D gene (6 bases each). Germline V gene sequence: CDR1 MNHEY, CDR2 SMNVEV (reference sequence). V was clipped by 6 bases and J by 4 bases, with 10 bases between them. CDR3 size: 12 residues. CDR3 amino acids: CASSRGRYEQYF. In DNA form, the CDR3 reads TGTGCCAGCAGCCGGGGGCGGTACGAGCAGTACTTC.

This chain connects TRBV27 to TRBJ1-5; the match to TRBD1 covers 8 bases. Unmatched junction bases numbered 5, after V lost 2 bases and J lost 5 bases. Germline V CDR1 and CDR2: MNHEY, SMNVEV (reference sequence). This CDR3 region has 15 residues. The CDR3 here is CASSLVGRGHQPQHF. The CDR3 DNA follows: TGTGCCAGCAGTTTAGTAGGCAGGGGGCATCAGCCCCAGCATTTT.

This clonotype appeared many times. The chain has TRBV7-9 and TRBJ2-6; D is unclear. Germline assignment: CDR1 SEHNR and CDR2 FQNEAQ (reference sequence). The CDR3 sequence is 16 residues long. V was cut by 6 bases and J by 2 bases, with 14 bases left in between. Here the CDR3 reads CASSLTLGPGANVLTF. CDR3 DNA: TGTGCCAGCAGTCTTACATTGGGCCCTGGGGCCAACGTCCTGACTTTC.

The V call is TRBV29-1, the J call TRBJ1-2; no firm D call. The V gene's germline CDR1 is SQVTM and CDR2 ANQGSEA. CDR3 length equals 13 residues. Trimming shortened V by 1 base and J by 5 bases, and 11 bases separated the two germline ends. The CDR3 nucleotides read TGCAGCGTTGAAGGGGCGGGAGAGTATGGCTACACCTTC. Protein product: CSVEGAGEYGYTF.

Many counts were recorded for this clonotype. This chain connects TRBV10-3 to TRBJ2-1; no reliable D call. The V and J ends lost 2 bases and 0 bases respectively, with 8 bases between them. The germline CDR1 and CDR2 sequences are ENHRY and SYGVKD. This CDR3 has 15 residues. In DNA form, the CDR3 reads TGTGCCATCAGTGAGGTATCGACCTCCTACAATGAGCAGTTCTTC. Protein product: CAISEVSTSYNEQFF.

This clonotype was seen ten or more times. V is TRBV7-9 and J is TRBJ2-7; possibly TRBD1 for D (5 bases). CDR1 is SEHNR and CDR2 is FQNEAQ in the germline V gene (reference sequence). Trimming shortened V by 0 bases and J by 5 bases, and 11 bases separated the two germline ends. The CDR3 runs to 14 residues. The DNA for the CDR3 is TGTGCCAGCAGCTTAGCGGACAAAGAGGACGAGCAGTACTTC. Its protein product is CASSLADKEDEQYF. Complete variable domain (other parts from reference TRBV7-9 and TRBJ2-7): DTGVSQNPRHKITKRGQNVTFRCDPISEHNRLYWYRQTLGQGPEFLTYFQNEAQLEKSRLLSDRFSAERPKGSFSTLEIQRTEQGDSAMYLCASSLADKEDEQYFGPGTRLTVT.

This clonotype has at least ten counts. The J gene is TRBJ2-5, the V gene TRBV20-1; D possibly corresponds to TRBD1 (6 bases). Germline-derived CDR1 and CDR2 are DFQATT and SNEGSKA (reference sequence). The CDR3 consists of 12 residues. Trimming left V 5 bases short and J 5 bases short, with 12 bases between. The CDR3 DNA reads as TGCAGTGCTTTCGAACAGGGCGAGACCCAGTACTTC. Protein: CSAFEQGETQYF.